This TCR beta chain was observed in a study of T cell clusters in autoimmune cytopenias. Multiplex touch-down PCR amplified TRB using TRB-A and TRB-B pools in one tube. With the multiplex PCR reads reprocessed, TCRdb shows one record per CDR3 protein and no DNA. In all, the sample yields more than 2,500 distinct CDR3 sequences. General study points: Primary autoimmune cytopenia patients appeared to lack physiological T cell clusters present in healthy donors. Active autoimmune hepatitis patients had around 2.7-fold fewer exclusive TRB clusters than healthy donors.

By frequency, this clonotype registers medium-sized. Its antigen is currently unknown. Each sample's input was 250 to 300 ng genomic DNA, approximately 37,500 genome equivalents. Germline-derived CDR1 and CDR2 are MNHEY and SMNVEV (reference sequence). This CDR3 region has 15 residues. The material sequenced was peripheral blood. The TCR comes from a human donor with an autoimmune cytopenia or autoimmune hepatitis (not recorded which). This chain uses TRBV27 with TRBJ2-3; the TCRdb call, TRBD1, lacks DNA for checking. CDR3 in amino acids: CASTPRGVETDTQYF.